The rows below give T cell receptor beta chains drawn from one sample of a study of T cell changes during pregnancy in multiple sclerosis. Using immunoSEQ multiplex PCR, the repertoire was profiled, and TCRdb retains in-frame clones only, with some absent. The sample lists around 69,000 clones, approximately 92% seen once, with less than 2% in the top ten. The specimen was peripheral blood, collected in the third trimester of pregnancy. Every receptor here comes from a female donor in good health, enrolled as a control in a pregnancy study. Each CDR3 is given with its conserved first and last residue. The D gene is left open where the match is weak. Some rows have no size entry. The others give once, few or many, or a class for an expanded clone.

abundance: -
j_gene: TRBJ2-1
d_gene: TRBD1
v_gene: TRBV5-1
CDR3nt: TGCGCCAGCAGGATGACAGGGCTAAATGAGCAGTTCTTC
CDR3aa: CASRMTGLNEQFF

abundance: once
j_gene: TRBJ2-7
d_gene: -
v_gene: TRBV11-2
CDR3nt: TGTGCCAGCAGCTTACTGGACATCGCCTCCTACGAGCAGTACTTC
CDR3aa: CASSLLDIASYEQYF

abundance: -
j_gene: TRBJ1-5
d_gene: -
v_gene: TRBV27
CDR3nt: TGTGCCAGCCCTTACCTCCGGGCAGGGAACAATCAGCCCCAGCATTTT
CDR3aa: CASPYLRAGNNQPQHF

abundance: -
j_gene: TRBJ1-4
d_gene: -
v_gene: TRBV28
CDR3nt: TGTGCCAGCACCTTACCGACAGGAGGACTTAATGAAAAACTGTTTTTT
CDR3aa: CASTLPTGGLNEKLFF

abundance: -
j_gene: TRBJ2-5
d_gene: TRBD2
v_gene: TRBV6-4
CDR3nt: TGTGCCAGCAGCTGGCGGACTAGTCCCCATTACCAAGAGACCCAGTACTTC
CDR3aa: CASSWRTSPHYQETQYF

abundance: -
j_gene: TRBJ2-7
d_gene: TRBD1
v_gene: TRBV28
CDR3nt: TGTGCCAGCAGTTCCCCTCAGGGGACAGGGATCCACGAGCAGTACTTC
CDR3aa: CASSSPQGTGIHEQYF

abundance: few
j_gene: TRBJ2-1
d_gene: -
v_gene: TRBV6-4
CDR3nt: TGTGCCAGCAGTGAGGGCCGGGACTTCTCCTACAATGAGCAGTTCTTC
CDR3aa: CASSEGRDFSYNEQFF

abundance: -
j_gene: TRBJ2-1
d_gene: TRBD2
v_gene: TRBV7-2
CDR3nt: TGTGCCAGCAGCTTAGTACCAGCGGGAGTGGCGTATGAGCAGTTCTTC
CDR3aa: CASSLVPAGVAYEQFF

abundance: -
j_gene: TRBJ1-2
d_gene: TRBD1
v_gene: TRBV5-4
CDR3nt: TGTGCCAGCAGCACCCGGACAGGGGGCGGCTACACCTTC
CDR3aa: CASSTRTGGGYTF

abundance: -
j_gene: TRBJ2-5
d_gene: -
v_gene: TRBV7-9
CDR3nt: TGTGCCAGCACTATTGGCGGAGAATCTGAGACCCAGTACTTC
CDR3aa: CASTIGGESETQYF

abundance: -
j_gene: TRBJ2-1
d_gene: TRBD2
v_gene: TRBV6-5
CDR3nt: TGTGCCAGCAGTTTCGCGGGACTAGCGATCTACAATGAGCAGTTCTTC
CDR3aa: CASSFAGLAIYNEQFF

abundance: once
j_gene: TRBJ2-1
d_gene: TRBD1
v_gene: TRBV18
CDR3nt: TGTGCCAGCTCACCACTGACAGGGGGCAATGAGCAGTTCTTC
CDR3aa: CASSPLTGGNEQFF

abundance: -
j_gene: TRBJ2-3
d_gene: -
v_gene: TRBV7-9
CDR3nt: TGTGCCAGCGTCGGCGGGTGGAGCACAGATACGCAGTATTTT
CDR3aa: CASVGGWSTDTQYF

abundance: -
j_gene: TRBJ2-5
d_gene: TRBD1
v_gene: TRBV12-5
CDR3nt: TGTGCTAGTGGTTTGGGACAGGGCATGATACTACAAGAGACCCAGTACTTC
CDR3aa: CASGLGQGMILQETQYF

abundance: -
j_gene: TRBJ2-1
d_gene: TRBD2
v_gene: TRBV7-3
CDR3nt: TGTGCCAGCAGCTTAAAAGCGGGGGGATACAATGAGCAGTTCTTC
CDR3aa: CASSLKAGGYNEQFF

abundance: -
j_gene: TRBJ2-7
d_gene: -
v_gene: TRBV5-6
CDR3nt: TGTGCCAGCAGTGCGGGACGCCCGGCCTACGAGCAGTACTTC
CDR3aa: CASSAGRPAYEQYF

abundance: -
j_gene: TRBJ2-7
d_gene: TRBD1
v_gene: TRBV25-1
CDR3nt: TGTGCCAGCAGTGCTGCGGGACAGGGGGAATCTGGAGAGCAGTACTTC
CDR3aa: CASSAAGQGESGEQYF

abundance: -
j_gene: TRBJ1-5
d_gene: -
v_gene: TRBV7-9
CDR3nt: TGTGCCAGCGGCAGGGGTGGAAATCAGCCCCAGCATTTT
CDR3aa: CASGRGGNQPQHF

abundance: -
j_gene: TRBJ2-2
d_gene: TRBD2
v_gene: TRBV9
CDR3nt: TGTGCCAGCAGCGTAGGGGGGGGGTTGACCGGGGAGCTGTTTTTT
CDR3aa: CASSVGGGLTGELFF

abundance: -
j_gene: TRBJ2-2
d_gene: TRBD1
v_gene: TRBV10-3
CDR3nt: TGTGCCAGCGGGACAGGGACGGGCACCGGGGAGCTGTTTTTT
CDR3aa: CASGTGTGTGELFF

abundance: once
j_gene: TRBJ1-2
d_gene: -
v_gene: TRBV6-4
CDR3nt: TGTGCCAGCAGTGAGAATCCAGGGTTAAACTATGGCTACACCTTC
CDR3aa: CASSENPGLNYGYTF

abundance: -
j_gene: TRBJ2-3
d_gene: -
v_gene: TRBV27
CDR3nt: TGTGCCAGCAGTCCAAATCGACTACAAATTTACACAGATACGCAGTATTTT
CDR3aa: CASSPNRLQIYTDTQYF

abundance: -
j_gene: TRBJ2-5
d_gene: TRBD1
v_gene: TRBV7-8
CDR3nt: TGTGCCAGCAGCCTCTCCGGGACAGGGGGCTGGGGAGAGACCCAGTACTTC
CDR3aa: CASSLSGTGGWGETQYF

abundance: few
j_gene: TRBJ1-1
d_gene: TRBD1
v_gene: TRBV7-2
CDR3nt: TGTGCCAGCAGCTCGGTGACAGGGGGCCGCACTGAAGCTTTCTTT
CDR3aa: CASSSVTGGRTEAFF

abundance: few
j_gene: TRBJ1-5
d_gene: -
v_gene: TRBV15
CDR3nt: TGTGCCACCAGCAGAGATTCGTCCGGGTATAGCAATCAGCCCCAGCATTTT
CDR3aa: CATSRDSSGYSNQPQHF

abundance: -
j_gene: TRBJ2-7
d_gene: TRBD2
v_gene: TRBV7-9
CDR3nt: TGTGCCAGCAGCTTAGATGTGCGGGAGGACGAGCAGTACTTC
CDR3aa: CASSLDVREDEQYF

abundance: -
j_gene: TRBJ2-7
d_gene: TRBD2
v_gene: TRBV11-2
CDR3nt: TGTGCCAGCAGCTTATATTGGGGAGGGTCCAACGAGCAGTACTTC
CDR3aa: CASSLYWGGSNEQYF

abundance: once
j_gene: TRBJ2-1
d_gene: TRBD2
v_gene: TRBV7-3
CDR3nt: TGTGCCAGCAGCCTCAATAGCGGGTGGGCTAGTGAGCAGTTCTTC
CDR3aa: CASSLNSGWASEQFF

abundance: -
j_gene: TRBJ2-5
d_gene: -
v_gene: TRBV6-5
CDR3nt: TGTGCCAGCAGGGTCGGAGACCAAGAGACCCAGTACTTC
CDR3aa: CASRVGDQETQYF

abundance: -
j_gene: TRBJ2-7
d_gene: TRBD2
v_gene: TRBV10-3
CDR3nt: TGTGCCATCTCGCAGCCCGTACTAGCGGGAGTCTTTGAGTACGAGCAGTACTTC
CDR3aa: CAISQPVLAGVFEYEQYF

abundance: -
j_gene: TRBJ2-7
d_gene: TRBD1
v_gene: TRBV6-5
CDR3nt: TGTGCCAGCAGTTTCGGGACAGGGGGTTCCTACGAGCAGTACTTC
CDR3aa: CASSFGTGGSYEQYF

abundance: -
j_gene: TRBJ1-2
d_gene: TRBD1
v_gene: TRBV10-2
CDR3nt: TGCGCCAGCAGTGAAGAGGCAGGGGGCGGAAGCTATGGCTACACCTTC
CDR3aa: CASSEEAGGGSYGYTF

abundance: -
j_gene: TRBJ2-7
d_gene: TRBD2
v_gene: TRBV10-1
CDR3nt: TGCGCCAGCGGACCGGGACTAGCCTACGAGCAGTACTTC
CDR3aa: CASGPGLAYEQYF

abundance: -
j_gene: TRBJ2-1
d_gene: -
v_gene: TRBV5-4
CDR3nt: TGTGCCAGCAGCAGGGGTGGGGCTTACAATGAGCAGTTCTTC
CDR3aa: CASSRGGAYNEQFF

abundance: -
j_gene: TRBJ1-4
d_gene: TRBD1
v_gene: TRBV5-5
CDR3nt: TGTGCCAGCAGCTTGGGACAGGGGGCGGGAGTTGAAAAACTGTTTTTT
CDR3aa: CASSLGQGAGVEKLFF